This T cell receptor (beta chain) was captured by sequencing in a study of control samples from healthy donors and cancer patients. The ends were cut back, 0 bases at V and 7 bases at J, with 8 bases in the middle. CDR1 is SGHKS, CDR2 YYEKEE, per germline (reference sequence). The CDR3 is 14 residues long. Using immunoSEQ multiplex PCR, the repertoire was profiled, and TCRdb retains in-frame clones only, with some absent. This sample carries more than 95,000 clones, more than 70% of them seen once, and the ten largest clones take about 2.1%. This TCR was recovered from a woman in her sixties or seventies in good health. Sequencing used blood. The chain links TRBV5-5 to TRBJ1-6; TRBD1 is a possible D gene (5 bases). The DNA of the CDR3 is TGTGCCAGCAGCTTGGGGGGACCGAATTCACCCCTCCACTTT. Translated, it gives CASSLGGPNSPLHF.